This TCR beta chain was identified in a study of tumor-infiltrating lymphocytes in primary liver carcinoma. As for the study in general: Patients of both sexes were 30 to 69 years old.

The template, around 540 ng total RNA, yielded TCR beta cDNA made with a constant-region primer. Three rounds of nested multiplex PCR with slightly modified ARM-PCR produced TCR beta libraries. Both of the initial two PCR rounds ran for nine to ten cycles and employed TRBV1-TRBV30 forward primers alongside a C-beta reverse primer. TCRdb used MiXCR to reprocess the multiplex PCR reads, holding one entry per CDR3 protein. The sample holds more than 150,000 distinct CDR3 sequences, 60% seen once. Trimming left V 5 bases short and J 7 bases short, with 17 bases between. CDR3 length equals 14 residues. Germline assignment: CDR1 SGHAT and CDR2 FQNNGV. Researchers drew blood RNA from unsorted whole blood and extracted germline DNA as well.

The TCR comes from a man aged 35 to 55 with primary liver carcinoma and hepatitis B virus infection. The sample comprised peripheral blood. This chain links TRBV11-2 with TRBJ2-5; D may be TRBD1 or TRBD2 (6 bases each). CDR3 sequence reads: CASSLLAARGTQYF. CDR3 nucleotide sequence: TGTGCCAGCAGCCTACTAGCAGCCAGGGGGACCCAGTACTTC.